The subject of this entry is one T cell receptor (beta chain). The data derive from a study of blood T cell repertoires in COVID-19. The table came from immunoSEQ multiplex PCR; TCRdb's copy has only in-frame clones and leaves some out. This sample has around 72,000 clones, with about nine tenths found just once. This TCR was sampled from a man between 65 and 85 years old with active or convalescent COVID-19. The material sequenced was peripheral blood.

In nucleotides, the CDR3 is TGTGCCAGCAGCGTAGGGGACAGGACGGGTTACGAGCAGTACTTC. Residues: CASSVGDRTGYEQYF. The chain couples TRBV9 to TRBJ2-7, with TRBD1 identical over 8 bases. Trimming at V came to 0 bases and at J to 4 bases, leaving 6 bases not matched to a gene. CDR3 length equals 15 residues. Germline CDR1 and CDR2: SGDLS and YYNGEE.